This T cell receptor beta chain was captured in a study of T cells after yellow fever vaccination. Whole-study results and caveats: At 95% to 96% for CD4 and approximately 88% for CD8, most primary-vaccination clones showed up again after the booster.

CDR3 size: 19 residues. Trimming pared 4 bases from V and 0 bases from J, leaving 19 bases between. The V gene's germline CDR1 is MNHEY and CDR2 SVGEGT. With respect to this clonotype: Antigen specificity is unknown.

A 5'RACE template-switching step, the method used to make TCR cDNA, added a universal primer site and UMIs. TCRdb reprocessed the 5' RACE reads with MiXCR, giving one entry per CDR3 protein. The sample lists under 550,000 distinct CDR3 sequences, just over 20% occurring once. This TCR was recovered from a man aged 18 to 29 who received the YFV17D yellow fever vaccine. The chain joins TRBV6-2 or TRBV6-3 to TRBJ2-6; D may be TRBD1 (6 bases). The specimen was PBMCs, collected 21 days after the first yellow fever vaccination. The CDR3 sequence is CASSLRAPQGFSGANVLTF. In nucleotides, the CDR3 is TGTGCCAGCAGTTTAAGAGCACCACAGGGCTTCTCTGGGGCCAACGTCCTGACTTTC.